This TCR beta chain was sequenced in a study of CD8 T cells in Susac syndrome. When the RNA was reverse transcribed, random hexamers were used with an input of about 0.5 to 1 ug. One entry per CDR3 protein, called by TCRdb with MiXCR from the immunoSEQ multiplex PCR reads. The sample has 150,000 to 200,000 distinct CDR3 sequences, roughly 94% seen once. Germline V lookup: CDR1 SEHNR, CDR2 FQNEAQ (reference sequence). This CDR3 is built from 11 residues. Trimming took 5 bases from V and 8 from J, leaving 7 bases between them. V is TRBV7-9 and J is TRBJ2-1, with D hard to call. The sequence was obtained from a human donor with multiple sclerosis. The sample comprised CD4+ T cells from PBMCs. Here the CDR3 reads CASSPQDEQFF. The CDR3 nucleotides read TGTGCCAGCAGCCCCCAGGATGAGCAGTTCTTC.